One sample yielded the 21 T cell receptor beta chains listed below, sequenced in a study of tumor-infiltrating lymphocytes in primary liver carcinoma. Without any cell sorting, about 20-31 mg of bulk tissue yielded co-extracted RNA and DNA. Using a constant-region primer together with ProtoScript II reverse transcriptase, TCR beta cDNA was made from about 500 ng of total RNA. It was through three nested multiplex PCR rounds of slightly modified ARM-PCR that TCR beta libraries arose. TRBV1-TRBV30 forward primers paired with a C-beta reverse primer drove the first two PCR rounds, around 9 cycles each. TCRdb called the multiplex PCR reads again in MiXCR, with one record for every CDR3 protein. The data contain about 60,000 distinct CDR3 sequences, roughly two thirds of them singletons. The sample comprised liver tumor tissue from sampling region 4. Subset meaning: tumor region T4, right-lateral pole. The source is a man aged 40-55 years with primary liver carcinoma and hepatitis B virus infection.

This clonotype appeared once. One end of the junction is discordant with germline, which a read error may explain. The V call is TRBV11-2, the J call TRBJ2-7; no reliable D call. CDR1 is SGHAT and CDR2 is FQNNGV in the germline V gene. This CDR3 spans 14 amino acids. CDR3 nucleotide sequence: TGTGCCAACAGCTTTATACTCATAGGGAACGAGCAGTACTTC. Translating it yields CANSFILIGNEQYF.

This clonotype was observed at least ten times. The chain recombines TRBV11-2 with TRBJ2-1; TRBD2 might be the D (7 bases). Between the trimmed V and J ends, which lost 3 bases and 6 bases, there was a span of 18 bases. CDR3 length: 16 residues. Germline V gives CDR1 SGHAT, CDR2 FQNNGV. In nucleotides, the CDR3 is TGTGCCAGCAGCTTCGGGGGAGGGGGGCGCTTCAATGAGCAGTTCTTC. Translation: CASSFGGGGRFNEQFF.

As for this clonotype: The conserved phenylalanine or tryptophan is not found at the CDR3 terminus, so this likely reflects a read error. No DNA is shown, since the ends of the CDR3 on it are uncertain; the CDR3 is the one TCRdb lists. The gene calls are TRBV11-3 and TRBJ2-2. The germline CDR1 and CDR2 sequences are SGHNT and YENEEA. The CDR3 region is 15 residues in length, termini included. The CDR3 is CASSIENANTGELSL.

Turning to this clonotype: One end of the junction fails to match germline, which may point to a read error. The chain carries TRBV4-1 and TRBJ2-7; 9 bases fit TRBD1. The CDR3 is made up of 16 amino acids. Germline CDR1 and CDR2: MGHRA and YSYEKL. The CDR3 loop is CASSQEPSGQGYEQYF. The CDR3 region has the DNA TGCGCCAGCAGTCAAGAACCATCGGGACAGGGCTACGAGCAGTACTTC.

Concerning this clonotype: With a much larger clone just one base away, this may be a read error. The gene calls are TRBV4-3 and TRBJ2-1; D remains ambiguous. Germline loops: CDR1 LGHNA, CDR2 YSLEER. The ends were cut back, 8 bases at V and 2 bases at J, with 7 bases in the middle. The CDR3 consists of 12 residues. Here the CDR3 DNA reads TGCGCCAGCGGTGGCCCCTACAATGAGCAGTTCTTC. This codes for CASGGPYNEQFF.

Notes on this clonotype: A much larger clone lies a single base off, so this may be a read error. The J gene is TRBJ2-5, the V gene TRBV5-1; 9 bases match TRBD1. The CDR3 covers 15 residues. Germline V gene data show CDR1 as SGHRS and CDR2 as YFSETQ. The CDR3 reads CPSSQTGGEQETQYF. The DNA for the CDR3 is TGCCCCAGCAGCCAGACAGGGGGAGAACAAGAGACCCAGTACTTC. Using reference TRBV5-1 and TRBJ2-5 for the parts outside the CDR3, the full variable domain is KAGVTQTPRYLIKTRGQQVTLSCSPISGHRSVSWYQQTPGQGLQFLFEYFSETQRNKGNFPGRFSGRQFSNSRSEMNVSTLELGDSALYLCPSSQTGGEQETQYFGPGTRLLVL.

This sequence joins TRBV6-6 and TRBJ1-2; D not resolved. The CDR3 length is 15 residues. The V gene's germline CDR1 is MNHNY and CDR2 SVGAGI (reference sequence). The V end lost 5 bases, the J end lost 4 bases, and 17 bases lay between the germline ends. The CDR3 reads CASSGTWLVLYGYTF. The DNA of the CDR3 is TGTGCCAGCAGTGGTACATGGCTAGTACTCTATGGCTACACCTTC.

Concerning this clonotype itself: One end of the junction varies from germline; a read error may be responsible. The rearrangement uses TRBV29-1 and TRBJ2-1; D uncertain. CDR1 and CDR2 from the germline V gene are SQVTM and ANQGSEA. There are 12 residues in the CDR3. The CDR3 region is CSVRLGGNEQCF. As DNA, the CDR3 is TGCAGCGTTAGACTGGGTGGGAATGAGCAGTGCTTC.

This clonotype has at least ten counts. The chain uses TRBV11-2 and TRBJ2-3; no clear D gene. This CDR3 comprises 12 residues. Trimming took off 5 bases at V and 10 bases at J, with 13 bases between the two ends. In germline, CDR1 is SGHAT, CDR2 FQNNGV. CDR3 in DNA: TGTGCCAGCAGCCCCTGGGCGGATGCGCAGTATTTT. Residues: CASSPWADAQYF.

The V call is TRBV4-1, the J call TRBJ2-2; 12 positions match TRBD1. The CDR3 is made up of 17 amino acids. The germline V gene encodes CDR1 MGHRA and CDR2 YSYEKL. The CDR3 coding sequence is TGCGCATGCAGCCTGAGACCCGGGACAGGGGGCTCAGGGGAGCTGTTTTTT. Protein product: CACSLRPGTGGSGELFF.

On this clonotype itself: This likely comes from a read error, as the CDR3 has no conserved phenylalanine or tryptophan at its end. The limits of the CDR3 on the DNA are not certain, so only TCRdb's listed CDR3 is given. The genes are TRBV4-1 and TRBJ1-2; the table's D call of TRBD1 was not tested on the DNA. With termini counted, the CDR3 has 14 amino acids. Germline CDR1 is MGHRA and CDR2 is YSYEKL. CDR3 amino acids: CASSQGDRNYGYTL.

This clonotype showed up many times. The chain employs TRBV6-5 and TRBJ2-4; D is possibly TRBD1 (5 bases). Trimming pared 0 bases from V and 4 bases from J, leaving 13 bases between. CDR3 size: 16 residues. Germline CDR1 reads MNHEY; CDR2 reads SVGAGI. CDR3 protein: CASSYSEGASKNIQYF. The CDR3 bases are TGTGCCAGCAGTTACTCTGAAGGGGCCTCTAAAAACATTCAGTACTTC.

This clonotype was observed many times. V usage is TRBV5-1 and J usage is TRBJ2-1; no definite D call. CDR3 length: 12 amino acids. The V end was cut by 4 bases, the J end by 9 bases, with 11 bases between. CDR1 is SGHRS and CDR2 is YFSETQ in the germline V gene. This CDR3 reads CASSPSPTEQFF. In DNA form, the CDR3 reads TGCGCCAGCAGCCCTTCGCCTACTGAGCAGTTCTTC.

This clonotype was counted a single time. Likely a read error: the CDR3 ends without its conserved phenylalanine or tryptophan. The chain recombines TRBV6-5 with TRBJ2-7, with D perhaps being TRBD1 or TRBD2 (5 bases each). V lost 6 bases, J lost 4 bases, and 25 bases lay in between. The V gene's germline CDR1 is MNHEY and CDR2 SVGAGI. CDR3 length: 17 residues. CDR3 in DNA: TGTGCCAGCAGCCGACAGCCGGGACCAGCGAGAAGATACGAGCAGTACCTC. It translates to CASSRQPGPARRYEQYL.

This clonotype was observed many times. The CDR3 bases are TGTGCCAGCAACTTGGTCCATAACTATGGCTACACCTTC. Translated, it gives CASNLVHNYGYTF. The chain recombines TRBV11-1 with TRBJ1-2; D unclear. CDR1 is SGHAT, CDR2 FQDESV, per germline (reference sequence). Trimming stripped 7 bases from V and 1 base from J, with 10 bases between. The CDR3 is 13 amino acids.

This clonotype is medium-sized within its sample. The chain recombines TRBV4-3 with TRBJ2-2; D ambiguous. Looked up from germline, CDR1 is LGHNA and CDR2 is YSLEER. V lost 1 base to trimming and J lost 2 bases, with 5 bases between them. This CDR3 contains 14 residues. CDR3: CASSQVLNTGELFF. CDR3 sequence (DNA): TGCGCCAGCAGCCAAGTCCTTAACACCGGGGAGCTGTTTTTT.

This chain connects TRBV11-2 to TRBJ2-5; TRBD1 aligns across 7 bases. The CDR3 is 16 amino acids. Germline lookup yields CDR1 SGHAT and CDR2 FQNNGV. The CDR3 loop is CASGIPTGPRQETQYF. In nucleotides, the CDR3 is TGTGCAAGCGGTATCCCGACAGGGCCTCGCCAAGAGACCCAGTACTTC.

This clonotype was counted between two and nine times. A much larger clone lies one base from this, so it may be a read error. The gene calls are TRBV5-5 and TRBJ1-1; no clear D. Looked up from germline, CDR1 is SGHKS and CDR2 is YYEKEE (reference sequence). The CDR3 runs 13 residues. As DNA, the CDR3 is TGTGTCAGCACTCATAGGGAGAACACTGAAGCTTTCTTT. This translates into CVSTHRENTEAFF. The full variable domain, in which reference TRBV5-5 and TRBJ1-1 provide the parts outside the CDR3, is DAGVTQSPTHLIKTRGQQVTLRCSPISGHKSVSWYQQVLGQGPQFIFQYYEKEERGRGNFPDRFSARQFPNYSSELNVNALLLGDSALYLCVSTHRENTEAFFGQGTRLTVV.

V gene TRBV11-2 combines with J gene TRBJ2-3; D remains ambiguous. V was pared by 7 bases and J by 1 base, with 15 bases between. In germline, CDR1 is SGHAT, CDR2 FQNNGV. The CDR3 is made up of 15 amino acids. The CDR3 DNA follows: TGTGCCAGCAACCAGACATGGGCGGGCACAGATACGCAGTATTTT. Protein: CASNQTWAGTDTQYF. Variable domain in full (rest from reference TRBV11-2 and TRBJ2-3): EAGVAQSPRYKIIEKRQSVAFWCNPISGHATLYWYQQILGQGPKLLIQFQNNGVVDDSQLPKDRFSAERLKGVDSTLKIQPAKLEDSAVYLCASNQTWAGTDTQYFGPGTRLTVL.

As to this clonotype: The germline gene is not matched at one end of the junction; a read error may be the cause. The chain uses TRBV4-2 and TRBJ2-2, with D unresolved. The CDR3 has 16 residues. The germline V gene encodes CDR1 LGHNA and CDR2 YNFKEQ. For the CDR3, the DNA is TGTGCCGGCAGCCAAGAATCCCCTCCGAATACCGGGGAGCTGTTTTTT. Amino acid sequence: CAGSQESPPNTGELFF.

About this clonotype itself: At one end, the junction sequence differs from germline, possibly due to a read error. The chain recombines TRBV4-1 with TRBJ2-7; D remains ambiguous. CDR3 size: 13 residues. Germline V gene sequence: CDR1 MGHRA, CDR2 YSYEKL. The CDR3 sequence is CASSPGRWYELYF. CDR3 DNA: TGCGCCAGTAGCCCGGGCCGTTGGTACGAGCTGTATTTC.